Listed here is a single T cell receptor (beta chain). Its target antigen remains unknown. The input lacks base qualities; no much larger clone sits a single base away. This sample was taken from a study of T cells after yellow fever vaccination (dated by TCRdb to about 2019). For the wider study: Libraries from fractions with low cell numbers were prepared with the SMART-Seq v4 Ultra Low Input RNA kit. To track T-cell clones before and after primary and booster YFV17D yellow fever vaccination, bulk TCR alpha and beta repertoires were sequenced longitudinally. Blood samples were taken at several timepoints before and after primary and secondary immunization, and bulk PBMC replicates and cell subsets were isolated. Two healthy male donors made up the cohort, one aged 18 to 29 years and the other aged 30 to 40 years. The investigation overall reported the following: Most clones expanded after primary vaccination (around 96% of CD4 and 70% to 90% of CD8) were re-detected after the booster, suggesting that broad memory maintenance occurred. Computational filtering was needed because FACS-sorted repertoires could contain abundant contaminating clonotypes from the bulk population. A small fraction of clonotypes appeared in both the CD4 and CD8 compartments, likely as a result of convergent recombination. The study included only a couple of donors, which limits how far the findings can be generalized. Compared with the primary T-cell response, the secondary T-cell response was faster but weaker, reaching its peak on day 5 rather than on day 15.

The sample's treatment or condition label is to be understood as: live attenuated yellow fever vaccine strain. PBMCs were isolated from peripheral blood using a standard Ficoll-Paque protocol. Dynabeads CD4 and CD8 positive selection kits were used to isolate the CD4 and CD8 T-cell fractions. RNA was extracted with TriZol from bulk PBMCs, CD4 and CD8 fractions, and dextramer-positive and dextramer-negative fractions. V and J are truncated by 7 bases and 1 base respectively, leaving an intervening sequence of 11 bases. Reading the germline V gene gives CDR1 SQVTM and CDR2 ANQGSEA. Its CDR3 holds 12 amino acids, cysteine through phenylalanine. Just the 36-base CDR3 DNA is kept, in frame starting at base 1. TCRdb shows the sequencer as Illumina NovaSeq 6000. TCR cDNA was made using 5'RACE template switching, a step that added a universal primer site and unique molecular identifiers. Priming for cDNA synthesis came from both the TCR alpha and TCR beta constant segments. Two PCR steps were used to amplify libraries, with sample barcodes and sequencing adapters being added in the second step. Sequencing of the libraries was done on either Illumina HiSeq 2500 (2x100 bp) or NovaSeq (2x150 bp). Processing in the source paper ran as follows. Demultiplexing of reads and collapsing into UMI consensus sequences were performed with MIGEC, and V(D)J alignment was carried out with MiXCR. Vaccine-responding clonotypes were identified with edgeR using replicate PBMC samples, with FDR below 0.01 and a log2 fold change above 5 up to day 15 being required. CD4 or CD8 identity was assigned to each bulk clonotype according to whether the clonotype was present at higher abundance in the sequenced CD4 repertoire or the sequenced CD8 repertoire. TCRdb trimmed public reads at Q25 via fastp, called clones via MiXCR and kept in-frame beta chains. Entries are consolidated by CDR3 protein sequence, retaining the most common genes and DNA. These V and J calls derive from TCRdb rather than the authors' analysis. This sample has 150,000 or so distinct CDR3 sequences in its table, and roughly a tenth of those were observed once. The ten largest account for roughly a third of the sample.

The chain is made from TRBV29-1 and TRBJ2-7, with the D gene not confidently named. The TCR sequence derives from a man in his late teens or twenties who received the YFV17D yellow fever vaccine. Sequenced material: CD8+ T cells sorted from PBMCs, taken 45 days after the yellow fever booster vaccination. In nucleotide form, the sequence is TGCAGCGCCAAAGCCGAGTCCTACGAGCAGTACTTC. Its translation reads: CSAKAESYEQYF.